This passage covers 31 T cell receptor beta chains from one sample sequenced in a study of shared clonotypes between healthy human individuals. Assay used: immunoSEQ multiplex PCR; TCRdb lists only in-frame clones, some missing. The sample lists about 700,000 clones, about 91% occurring once. Selected positively for CCR7 and CD45RO-negative, naive CD8 cells excluded terminally differentiated effector memory CD45RA+ cells. The sequencing input was naive CD8+ T cells sorted from blood. The source of these receptors is a man between 25 and 39 years old in good health.

This chain connects TRBV27 to TRBJ2-2, with D unclear. The V gene lost 1 base and the J gene lost 0 bases, with 12 bases spanning the gap. Per the germline V gene, CDR1 is MNHEY and CDR2 is SMNVEV (reference sequence). The CDR3 runs 17 residues. CDR3 amino acids: CASSLFPEGANTGELFF. DNA of the CDR3: TGTGCCAGCAGTTTATTCCCGGAAGGAGCGAACACCGGGGAGCTGTTTTTT.

The chain carries TRBV2 and TRBJ1-4; D is perhaps TRBD1 (5 bases). CDR1 is SNHLY and CDR2 is FYNNEI in the germline V gene. The V end was cut by 7 bases, the J end by 7 bases, with 13 bases between. The CDR3 has 13 residues. CDR3 sequence (DNA): TGTGCCAGCAAGGCAGGGCACGGTGAAAAACTGTTTTTT. Translated, it gives CASKAGHGEKLFF.

V is TRBV28 and J is TRBJ2-7, with D possibly TRBD2 on 5 matching bases. CDR3 length equals 15 residues. V shed 0 bases and J shed 4 bases, with 13 bases lying between them. Germline lookup yields CDR1 MDHEN and CDR2 SYDVKM. The CDR3 DNA reads as TGTGCCAGCAGTTTATGGGAATCTACTAGTTACGAGCAGTACTTC. It translates to CASSLWESTSYEQYF.

This clone was found once. The chain combines TRBV5-1 with TRBJ1-4; maybe TRBD1 (5 bases). V dropped 1 base and J dropped 15 bases, with 16 bases sitting between them. The CDR3 extends over 13 amino acids. Germline lookup yields CDR1 SGHRS and CDR2 YFSETQ. DNA of the CDR3: TGCGCCAGCAGCTTGTTGGGGCCGGCCGAGTTGTTTTTT. Its translation: CASSLLGPAELFF.

V is TRBV6-1 and J is TRBJ2-7, with D hard to call. V gave up 7 bases and J gave up 2 bases, with 9 bases separating them. CDR3 length: 12 amino acids. The germline gives CDR1 MNHNS, CDR2 SASEGT. The CDR3 is CASIAGTYEQYF. CDR3 DNA sequence: TGTGCCAGCATTGCCGGCACCTACGAGCAGTACTTC.

The rearrangement joins TRBV7-9 to TRBJ2-7; 10 bases line up with TRBD1. The trim removed 5 bases at V and 2 bases at J, leaving 6 bases unmatched. The CDR3 covers 15 residues. CDR1 is SEHNR and CDR2 is FQNEAQ in the germline V gene (reference sequence). Written as DNA, the CDR3 is TGTGCCAGCAGCCCGGGACAGGGGTACCCCTACGAGCAGTACTTC. Translating it yields CASSPGQGYPYEQYF. Combining the CDR3 with reference TRBV7-9 and TRBJ2-7 gives the whole variable domain DTGVSQNPRHKITKRGQNVTFRCDPISEHNRLYWYRQTLGQGPEFLTYFQNEAQLEKSRLLSDRFSAERPKGSFSTLEIQRTEQGDSAMYLCASSPGQGYPYEQYFGPGTRLTVT.

The chain joins TRBV28 to TRBJ2-2; TRBD2 matches at 7 bases. This CDR3 is built from 16 residues. Germline V gene lookup returns CDR1 MDHEN and CDR2 SYDVKM. After removal of 6 bases from V and 0 bases from J, the junction contained 7 bases not matched to a gene. CDR3: CASSFLLAANTGELFF. CDR3 coding DNA: TGTGCCAGCAGCTTCCTCCTAGCGGCGAACACCGGGGAGCTGTTTTTT. The full variable domain, its missing parts supplied by reference TRBV28 and TRBJ2-2, is DVKVTQSSRYLVKRTGEKVFLECVQDMDHENMFWYRQDPGLGLRLIYFSYDVKMKEKGDIPEGYSVSREKKERFSLILESASTNQTSMYLCASSFLLAANTGELFFGEGSRLTVL.

This chain connects TRBV7-3 to TRBJ2-2; D is unclear. V lost 0 bases to trimming and J lost 4 bases, with 9 bases between them. Germline V gene sequence: CDR1 SGHTA, CDR2 FQGTGA. The CDR3 loop spans 15 amino acids. CDR3 in DNA: TGTGCCAGCAGCTTAACGACGGGTAGCACCGGGGAGCTGTTTTTT. Translation: CASSLTTGSTGELFF.

V is TRBV5-8 and J is TRBJ2-7; TRBD2 might be the D (6 bases). Per germline, CDR1 SGHTS and CDR2 YDEGEE. With 0 bases removed from V and 6 bases from J, the gap between germline ends came to 16 bases. The CDR3 consists of 15 residues. The CDR3 spells CASSLGHTSGGEQYF. DNA of the CDR3: TGTGCCAGCAGCTTGGGACACACGTCCGGGGGCGAGCAGTACTTC.

Only one count was recorded for this clone. Other DNA sequences in the sample encode the same CDR3. The rearrangement joins TRBV19 to TRBJ2-7, with unresolved D. Germline V gene data show CDR1 as LNHDA and CDR2 as SQIVND (reference sequence). The V end lost 2 bases, the J end lost 1 base, and 6 bases lay between the germline ends. The length of the CDR3 is 13 residues. CDR3 loop: CASSIWPSYEQYF. CDR3 sequence (DNA): TGTGCCAGTAGTATATGGCCGTCCTACGAGCAGTACTTC.

The CDR3 spells CASRYSPGSSETQYF. As DNA, the CDR3 is TGTGCCAGCAGATATTCACCGGGAAGCTCAGAGACCCAGTACTTC. The chain joins TRBV2 to TRBJ2-5; weak D call: TRBD2 (5 bases). From germline, CDR1 is SNHLY and CDR2 FYNNEI. V dropped 6 bases and J dropped 4 bases, with 18 bases sitting between them. This CDR3 contains 15 residues.

V and J are TRBV7-8 and TRBJ2-5, with D perhaps TRBD2 (6 bases). From germline, CDR1 is SGHVS and CDR2 FQNEAQ. V was pared by 7 bases and J by 1 base, with 16 bases between. This CDR3 region has 15 residues. The CDR3 protein is CASIIDRGIQETQYF. CDR3 DNA: TGTGCCAGCATCATTGACCGGGGGATCCAAGAGACCCAGTACTTC. Using reference TRBV7-8 and TRBJ2-5 for the parts outside the CDR3, the full variable domain is GAGVSQSPRYKVAKRGQDVALRCDPISGHVSLFWYQQALGQGPEFLTYFQNEAQLDKSGLPSDRFFAERPEGSVSTLKIQRTQQEDSAVYLCASIIDRGIQETQYFGPGTRLLVL.

The V call is TRBV9, the J call TRBJ1-2; D remains unclear. Germline V CDR1 and CDR2: SGDLS, YYNGEE. Trimming cost V 3 bases and J 3 bases, with 21 bases left between them. The CDR3 consists of 17 residues. Here the CDR3 reads CASSAPRVRGEHYGYTF. CDR3 nucleotides: TGTGCCAGCAGCGCTCCGAGGGTGCGGGGAGAGCACTATGGCTACACCTTC.

The chain combines TRBV7-3 with TRBJ2-5; D unclear. The CDR3 runs 13 residues. V was cut by 2 bases and J by 3 bases, with 7 bases left in between. Germline-derived CDR1 and CDR2 are SGHTA and FQGTGA. The DNA of the CDR3 is TGTGCCAGCAGCTTACCTGGGGAAGAGACCCAGTACTTC. The encoded protein is CASSLPGEETQYF.

The CDR3 DNA reads TGTGCCAGCAGTGAAGGGGCGGGAGTAATCTACGAGCAGTACTTC. Translation gives CASSEGAGVIYEQYF. V gene TRBV2 combines with J gene TRBJ2-7; 7 nucleotides agree with TRBD2. V trimming: 1 base; J trimming: 3 bases; junction bases outside the gene matches: 6. Germline-derived CDR1 and CDR2 are SNHLY and FYNNEI. This CDR3 is built from 15 residues.

The rearrangement joins TRBV29-1 to TRBJ2-7; D gene ambiguous. The length of the CDR3 is 13 residues. CDR1 and CDR2 from the germline V gene are SQVTM and ANQGSEA. V was pared by 7 bases and J by 4 bases, with 17 bases between. This CDR3 is CSATPSKGYEQYF. DNA of the CDR3: TGCAGCGCTACCCCCTCCAAAGGGTACGAGCAGTACTTC.

CDR3 nucleotide sequence: TGTGCCAGCAGTCCAACTAACTACGAGCAGTACTTC. Translating it yields CASSPTNYEQYF. The chain uses TRBV7-9 and TRBJ2-7; no clear D. Per germline, CDR1 SEHNR and CDR2 FQNEAQ (reference sequence). Trimming removed 6 bases at V and 3 bases at J, with 9 bases between. CDR3 size: 12 residues.

This rearrangement joins TRBV29-1 to TRBJ2-1; 7 nucleotides line up with TRBD2. J lost 0 bases, V lost 3 bases, and 8 bases had no gene match. Germline CDR1 and CDR2: SQVTM and ANQGSEA. The CDR3 runs 16 residues. As DNA, the CDR3 is TGCAGCGTTGATGGGGGGGACTCGGGCTCCTACAATGAGCAGTTCTTC. This gives the protein CSVDGGDSGSYNEQFF.

The chain's CDR3 is CASSLGGRGSSYEQYF. The CDR3 nucleotides are TGTGCCAGCAGCTTGGGGGGGCGGGGTTCGTCCTACGAGCAGTACTTC. The rearrangement uses TRBV5-4 and TRBJ2-7; D may correspond to TRBD1 or TRBD2 (6 bases each). V was clipped by 0 bases and J by 1 base, with 14 bases between them. The CDR3 runs 16 residues. Germline lookup yields CDR1 SGHNT and CDR2 YYREEE (reference sequence).

Concerning this clone: An end of the junction does not agree with germline; a read error may underlie this. The genes are TRBV2 and TRBJ2-7, with TRBD1 matching over 10 bases. This CDR3 comprises 16 residues. The germline V gene encodes CDR1 SNHLY and CDR2 FYNNEI. Here the CDR3 reads CASTESQDRGFHEQYF. The CDR3 nucleotides are TGTGCCAGCACTGAATCCCAGGACAGGGGGTTCCACGAGCAGTACTTC.

V and J are TRBV7-6 and TRBJ2-7; D uncertain. Germline V CDR1 and CDR2: SGHVS, FNYEAQ. This CDR3 region has 12 residues. The germline V and J ends were trimmed by 2 bases and 13 bases, with 15 bases remaining between them. CDR3 DNA sequence: TGTGCCAGCAGCTTATTGTCGGATGAGCTATACTTC. Its protein product is CASSLLSDELYF.

The chain joins TRBV29-1 to TRBJ1-1; 7 positions agree with TRBD1. Germline lookup yields CDR1 SQVTM and CDR2 ANQGSEA. With 4 bases clipped from V and 0 bases from J, the junction kept 5 bases outside the gene matches. The CDR3 runs 14 residues. CDR3 protein: CSVVRGRLNTEAFF. The DNA of the CDR3 is TGCAGCGTTGTAAGGGGGCGGCTGAACACTGAAGCTTTCTTT.

The rearrangement uses TRBV21-1 and TRBJ2-1. TRBV21-1 is an annotated pseudogene. The CDR3 runs to 12 residues. The CDR3 protein is CASTDRYNEQFF. As DNA, the CDR3 is TGTGCCAGCACAGATCGGTACAATGAGCAGTTCTTC.

The chain has TRBV5-1 and TRBJ2-7; 9 nucleotides agree with TRBD2. CDR3 size: 15 residues. CDR1 SGHRS and CDR2 YFSETQ come from the germline V gene. The junction had 4 bases not matched to a gene; V was cut back by 0 bases and J by 3 bases. The CDR3 sequence: CASSLEASGNYEQYF. DNA of the CDR3: TGCGCCAGCAGCTTGGAGGCTAGCGGGAACTACGAGCAGTACTTC. Based on the CDR3 plus reference TRBV5-1 and TRBJ2-7, the full variable domain is KAGVTQTPRYLIKTRGQQVTLSCSPISGHRSVSWYQQTPGQGLQFLFEYFSETQRNKGNFPGRFSGRQFSNSRSEMNVSTLELGDSALYLCASSLEASGNYEQYFGPGTRLTVT.

The J gene is TRBJ2-1, the V gene TRBV7-8, with 16 bases fitting TRBD2. Losses at the gene ends were 5 bases for V and 6 bases for J; bases not matched to a gene: 7. Germline V gene data show CDR1 as SGHVS and CDR2 as FQNEAQ. The CDR3 extends over 17 amino acids. The CDR3 coding sequence is TGTGCCAGCAGCCCGGGACTAGCGGGAGGGCCGGTCAATGAGCAGTTCTTC. It codes for CASSPGLAGGPVNEQFF.

V is TRBV28 and J is TRBJ2-7; D remains ambiguous. Germline V gene data show CDR1 as MDHEN and CDR2 as SYDVKM. This CDR3 comprises 16 residues. The V end lost 5 bases, the J end lost 0 bases, and 17 bases lay between the germline ends. CDR3 sequence: CASSNLNGRSSYEQYF. The CDR3 nucleotides are TGTGCCAGCAGTAACCTTAACGGACGTAGCTCCTACGAGCAGTACTTC.

The chain joins TRBV27 to TRBJ2-7; 11 nucleotides match TRBD2. V lost 2 bases and J lost 6; bases outside the gene matches: 12. Germline V lookup: CDR1 MNHEY, CDR2 SMNVEV (reference sequence). CDR3 length: 17 residues. As DNA, the CDR3 is TGTGCCAGCAGTTTAGGTGCCGGGACTAGCGGAAGCGCCGAGCAGTACTTC. This encodes CASSLGAGTSGSAEQYF.

V gene TRBV7-9 combines with J gene TRBJ2-7; D gene ambiguous. Germline-derived CDR1 and CDR2 are SEHNR and FQNEAQ (reference sequence). V lost 5 bases and J lost 7, with 18 bases in between. The CDR3 covers 14 residues. CDR3 DNA sequence: TGTGCCAGCAGCGCACCCTTAATGTTGGAGGAGCAGTACTTC. It encodes CASSAPLMLEEQYF. Looking up the rest from reference TRBV7-9 and TRBJ2-7 gives the full variable domain: DTGVSQNPRHKITKRGQNVTFRCDPISEHNRLYWYRQTLGQGPEFLTYFQNEAQLEKSRLLSDRFSAERPKGSFSTLEIQRTEQGDSAMYLCASSAPLMLEEQYFGPGTRLTVT.

The V call is TRBV15, the J call TRBJ1-5; 7 bases map to TRBD1. Germline V gene sequence: CDR1 LNHNV, CDR2 YYDKDF (reference sequence). This CDR3 has 17 residues. V dropped 3 bases and J dropped 4; count of bases not matched to a gene: 12. CDR3 sequence: CATSRPLIGTANQPQHF. The CDR3 DNA follows: TGTGCCACCAGCAGGCCCTTAATTGGGACAGCGAATCAGCCCCAGCATTTT.

The chain joins TRBV5-6 to TRBJ2-3; possibly TRBD2 for D (6 bases). Germline CDR1 is SGHDT and CDR2 is YYEEEE. CDR3 length: 16 residues. The V gene lost 2 bases and the J gene lost 2 bases, with 15 bases spanning the gap. CDR3 coding DNA: TGTGCCAGCAGCTTCTCGCTAGCGACCTTCACAGATACGCAGTATTTT. The encoded protein is CASSFSLATFTDTQYF.

The chain uses TRBV13 and TRBJ2-5; 10 bases align to TRBD1. The germline CDR1 and CDR2 sequences are PRHDT and FYEKMQ (reference sequence). The trim removed 6 bases at V and 6 bases at J, leaving 7 bases unmatched. This CDR3 spans 14 amino acids. The CDR3 nucleotides read TGTGCCAGCAGTACACCGGGACAGGGGCAGACCCAGTACTTC. Its protein is CASSTPGQGQTQYF.